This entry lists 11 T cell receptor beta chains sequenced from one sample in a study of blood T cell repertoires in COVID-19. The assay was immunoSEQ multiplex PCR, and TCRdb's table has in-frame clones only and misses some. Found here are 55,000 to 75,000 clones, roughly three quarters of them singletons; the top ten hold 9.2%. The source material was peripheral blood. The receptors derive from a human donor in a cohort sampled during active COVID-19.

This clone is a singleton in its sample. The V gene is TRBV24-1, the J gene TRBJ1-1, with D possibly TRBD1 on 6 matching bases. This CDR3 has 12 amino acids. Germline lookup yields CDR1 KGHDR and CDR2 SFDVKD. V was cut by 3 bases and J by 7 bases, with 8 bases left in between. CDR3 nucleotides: TGTGCCACCAGTGATGTACAGGGTGAAGCTTTCTTT. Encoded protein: CATSDVQGEAFF.

CDR3 amino acids: CAWRPSWSEQFF. The CDR3 DNA sequence: TGTGCCTGGAGGCCTAGTTGGAGTGAGCAGTTCTTC. The chain joins TRBV30 to TRBJ2-1; D gene ambiguous. V was pared by 3 bases and J by 9 bases, with 12 bases between. Germline values: CDR1 GTSNPN, CDR2 SVGIG (reference sequence). The CDR3 extends over 12 amino acids.

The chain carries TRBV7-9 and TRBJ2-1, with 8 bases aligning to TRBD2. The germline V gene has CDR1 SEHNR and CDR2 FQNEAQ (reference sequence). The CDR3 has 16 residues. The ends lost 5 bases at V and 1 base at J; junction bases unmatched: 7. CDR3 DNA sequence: TGTGCCAGCAGCCCCGGGAGGGATTTTTCCTACAATGAGCAGTTCTTC. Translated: CASSPGRDFSYNEQFF.

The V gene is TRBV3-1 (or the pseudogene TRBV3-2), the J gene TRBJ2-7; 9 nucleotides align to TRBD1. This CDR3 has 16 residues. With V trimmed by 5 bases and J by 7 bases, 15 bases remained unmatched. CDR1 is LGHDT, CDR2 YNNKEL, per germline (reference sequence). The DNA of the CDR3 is TGTGCCAGCAGCACAGGGACAGGGAGGAGTTCGGGAGAGCAGTACTTC. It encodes CASSTGTGRSSGEQYF.

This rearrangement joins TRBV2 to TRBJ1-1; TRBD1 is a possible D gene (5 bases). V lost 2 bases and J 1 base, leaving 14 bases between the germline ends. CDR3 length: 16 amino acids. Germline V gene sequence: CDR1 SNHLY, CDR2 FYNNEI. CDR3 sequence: CASSEFGRQRNTEAFF. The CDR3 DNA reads TGTGCCAGCAGTGAATTCGGGCGACAGAGGAACACTGAAGCTTTCTTT.

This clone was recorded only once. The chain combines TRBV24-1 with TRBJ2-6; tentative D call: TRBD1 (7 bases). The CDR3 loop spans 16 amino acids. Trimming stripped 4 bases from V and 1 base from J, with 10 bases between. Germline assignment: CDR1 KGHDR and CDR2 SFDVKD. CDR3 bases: TGTGCCACCAGTGACTCAGGGGGGTCTGGGGCCAACGTCCTGACTTTC. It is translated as CATSDSGGSGANVLTF.

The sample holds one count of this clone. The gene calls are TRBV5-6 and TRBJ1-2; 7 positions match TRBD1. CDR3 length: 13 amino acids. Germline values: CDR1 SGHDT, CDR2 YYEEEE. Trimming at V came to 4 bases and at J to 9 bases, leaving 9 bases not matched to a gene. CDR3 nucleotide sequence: TGTGCCAGCAGCCCTGACAGGGATAATCGCTACACCTTC. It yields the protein CASSPDRDNRYTF.

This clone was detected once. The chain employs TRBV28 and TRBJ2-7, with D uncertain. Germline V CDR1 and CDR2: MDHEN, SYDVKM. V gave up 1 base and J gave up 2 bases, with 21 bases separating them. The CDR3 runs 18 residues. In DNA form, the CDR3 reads TGTGCCAGCAGTTTATCGGAAGGCTTGGGCAGTATAGCCTACGAGCAGTACTTC. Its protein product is CASSLSEGLGSIAYEQYF.

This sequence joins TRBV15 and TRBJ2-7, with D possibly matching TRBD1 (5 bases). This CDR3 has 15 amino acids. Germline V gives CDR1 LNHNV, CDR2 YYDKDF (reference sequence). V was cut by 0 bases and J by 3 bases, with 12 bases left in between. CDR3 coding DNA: TGTGCCACCAGCAGAGAAGGTCAGGGTCTCTACGAGCAGTACTTC. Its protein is CATSREGQGLYEQYF.

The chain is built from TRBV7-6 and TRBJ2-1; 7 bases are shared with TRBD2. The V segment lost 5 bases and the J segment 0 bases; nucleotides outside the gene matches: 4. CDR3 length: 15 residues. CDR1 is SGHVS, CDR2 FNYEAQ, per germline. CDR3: CASSTRGGSYNEQFF. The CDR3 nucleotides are TGTGCCAGCAGCACCCGCGGGGGCTCCTACAATGAGCAGTTCTTC.

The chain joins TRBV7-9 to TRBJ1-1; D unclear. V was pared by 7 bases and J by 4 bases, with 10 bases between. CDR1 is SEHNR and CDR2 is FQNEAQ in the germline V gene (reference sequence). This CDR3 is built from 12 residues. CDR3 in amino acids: CASNGEPTEAFF. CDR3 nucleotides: TGTGCCAGCAACGGTGAACCCACTGAAGCTTTCTTT.